The T cell receptor beta chain described here comes from a study of blood T cell repertoires in COVID-19. Overall study: Donors in the United States, Italy and Spain gave samples during acute or convalescent COVID-19. PBMCs, B-cell-depleted T cells, or T cells provided the cDNA or gDNA that made up the material.

Donors of Cohort 3 who recovered were those that had two negative PCRs, clearance, or symptom resolution. The CDR3 loop spans 14 amino acids. Trimming stripped 3 bases from V and 4 bases from J, with 13 bases between. The germline CDR1 and CDR2 sequences are GTSNPN and SVGIG (reference sequence). Per the original data handling: Amplification with reference gene primers provided the estimates of nucleated cell counts. Repertoires were generated with immunoSEQ multiplex PCR, while TCRdb's copy carries only in-frame clones and drops some. The V and J calls and clone size were taken over from that table, and D and trimming were inferred from the DNA. This table holds about 150,000 clones, 86% found once.

This receptor was identified in a man aged 50 to 60 who had recovered from COVID-19. This sequence joins TRBV30 and TRBJ1-3, with D perhaps matching TRBD1 (5 bases). Input material: PBMCs or T cells enriched from blood (not recorded which). CDR3 sequence reads: CAWSDGGLGNTIYF. The CDR3 DNA follows: TGTGCCTGGAGCGACGGGGGACTGGGAAACACCATATATTTT.